This T cell receptor (beta chain) was sequenced in a study of control samples from healthy donors and cancer patients. Here immunoSEQ multiplex PCR was the method, and the copy in TCRdb shows in-frame clones only, minus some. The data contain some 150,000 clones, roughly 89% of them singletons. V gave up 7 bases and J gave up 7 bases; unmatched junction bases: 7. This CDR3 contains 13 residues. The germline CDR1 and CDR2 sequences are SQVTM and ANQGSEA. The TCR originated in a young woman in good health. Sequencing was done on a sample of blood. The chain links TRBV29-1 to TRBJ2-2, with 9 nucleotides matching TRBD1. The DNA of the CDR3 is TGCAGCGCCCCGACAGGGGGGAGCGGGGAGCTGTTTTTT. This translates into CSAPTGGSGELFF.